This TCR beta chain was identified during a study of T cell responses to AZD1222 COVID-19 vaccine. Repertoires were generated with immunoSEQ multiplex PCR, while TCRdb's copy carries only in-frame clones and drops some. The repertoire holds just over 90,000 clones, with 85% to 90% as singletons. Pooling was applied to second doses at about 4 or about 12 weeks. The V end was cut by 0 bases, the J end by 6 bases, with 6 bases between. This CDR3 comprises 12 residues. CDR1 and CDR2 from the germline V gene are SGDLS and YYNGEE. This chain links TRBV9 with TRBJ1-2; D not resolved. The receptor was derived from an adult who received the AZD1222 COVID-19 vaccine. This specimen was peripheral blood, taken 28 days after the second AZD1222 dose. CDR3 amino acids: CASSVARNGYTF. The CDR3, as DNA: TGTGCCAGCAGCGTAGCCAGGAATGGCTACACCTTC.